Listed below are T cell receptor beta chains from one sample, sequenced in a study of a mutant IDH1 vaccine in newly diagnosed glioma. Which antigens these TCRs recognize remains unknown. The repertoire was sequenced with immunoSEQ multiplex PCR; TCRdb's copy has only in-frame clones and lacks some. Found here are 55,000 to 70,000 clones, roughly 90% of them singletons; the top ten hold roughly 1.9%. This sample comprised PBMCs, obtained from a glioma patient whose treatment included an IDH1 peptide vaccine. The source of these receptors is a man aged 40-50 years with glioma. Both conserved end residues are part of each CDR3. The order of the fields is V gene, clone size, D gene, J gene, CDR3 DNA, CDR3 protein. D genes are given only for firm matches. Rows may omit the clone size; those that give it use once, few, many or a size class.

v_call: TRBV27; clone_size: NA; d_call: TRBD2; j_call: TRBJ2-7; cdr3_nt: TGTGCCAGCAAACTAGCGGGAGATCCAAACGAGCAGTACTTC; cdr3_aa: CASKLAGDPNEQYF
v_call: TRBV28; clone_size: NA; d_call: NA; j_call: TRBJ1-1; cdr3_nt: TGTGCCAGCACCAAGAGGGGGAAGAACACTGAAGCTTTCTTT; cdr3_aa: CASTKRGKNTEAFF
v_call: TRBV7-6; clone_size: NA; d_call: NA; j_call: TRBJ1-1; cdr3_nt: TGTGCCAGCAGCTCCAGACAGGACGGTGAAGCTTTCTTT; cdr3_aa: CASSSRQDGEAFF
v_call: TRBV19; clone_size: NA; d_call: NA; j_call: TRBJ1-5; cdr3_nt: TGTGCCAGTAGTCTCGAGGGGGGGCAAGGCAATCAGCCCCAGCATTTT; cdr3_aa: CASSLEGGQGNQPQHF
v_call: TRBV9; clone_size: NA; d_call: TRBD2; j_call: TRBJ2-7; cdr3_nt: TGTGCCAGCTCGGTGACCGGGACTAGGATCTACGAGCAGTACTTC; cdr3_aa: CASSVTGTRIYEQYF
v_call: TRBV13; clone_size: NA; d_call: NA; j_call: TRBJ1-3; cdr3_nt: TGTGCCAGCAGCTTAAGGGGATTCTCTGGAAACACCATATATTTT; cdr3_aa: CASSLRGFSGNTIYF
v_call: TRBV19; clone_size: NA; d_call: TRBD1; j_call: TRBJ2-7; cdr3_nt: TGTGCCAGTTGCAGGACAGGGGACGGCGAGCAGTACTTC; cdr3_aa: CASCRTGDGEQYF
v_call: TRBV6-1; clone_size: NA; d_call: NA; j_call: TRBJ1-2; cdr3_nt: TGTGCCAGCAGTAGACTGGGACAACCCTATGGCTACACCTTC; cdr3_aa: CASSRLGQPYGYTF
v_call: TRBV9; clone_size: NA; d_call: TRBD2; j_call: TRBJ2-2; cdr3_nt: TGTGCCAGCACCCCTCTAGCGGGACACCTGACGAACACCGGGGAGCTGTTTTTT; cdr3_aa: CASTPLAGHLTNTGELFF
v_call: TRBV6-1; clone_size: NA; d_call: NA; j_call: TRBJ2-6; cdr3_nt: TGTGCCAGCAGTGAAGGGTACTCTGGGGCCAACGTCCTGACTTTC; cdr3_aa: CASSEGYSGANVLTF
v_call: TRBV28; clone_size: NA; d_call: TRBD2; j_call: TRBJ2-7; cdr3_nt: TGTGCCACCATGACTAGCGGGCTTTTCGAGCAGTACTTC; cdr3_aa: CATMTSGLFEQYF
v_call: TRBV11-2; clone_size: once; d_call: NA; j_call: TRBJ1-1; cdr3_nt: TGTGCCAGCAGCTTAACACTCAACACTGAAGCTTTCTTT; cdr3_aa: CASSLTLNTEAFF
v_call: TRBV28; clone_size: few; d_call: NA; j_call: TRBJ1-6; cdr3_nt: TGTGCCAGCAGTTTGGGCGGGAGCTCCTATAATTCACCCCTCCACTTT; cdr3_aa: CASSLGGSSYNSPLHF
v_call: TRBV2; clone_size: NA; d_call: NA; j_call: TRBJ2-1; cdr3_nt: TGTGCCAGCAGTGAATTATTGAGAGGCGAGCAGTTCTTC; cdr3_aa: CASSELLRGEQFF
v_call: TRBV6-5; clone_size: NA; d_call: NA; j_call: TRBJ2-5; cdr3_nt: TGTGCCAGCAGTTTCAGGGGGAGGGGCCCCCAAGAGACCCAGTACTTC; cdr3_aa: CASSFRGRGPQETQYF
v_call: TRBV5-4; clone_size: NA; d_call: NA; j_call: TRBJ2-3; cdr3_nt: TGTGCCAGCAGCTTCGACAGGAACACAGATACGCAGTATTTT; cdr3_aa: CASSFDRNTDTQYF
v_call: TRBV7-2; clone_size: NA; d_call: NA; j_call: TRBJ1-1; cdr3_nt: TGTGCCAGCAGCTTAGTCCAGGGATTTCGTCTCACTGAAGCTTTCTTT; cdr3_aa: CASSLVQGFRLTEAFF
v_call: TRBV7-9; clone_size: NA; d_call: TRBD1; j_call: TRBJ2-5; cdr3_nt: TGTGCCAGCAGCGTATGGGACAGTGCGGAGACCCAGTACTTC; cdr3_aa: CASSVWDSAETQYF
v_call: TRBV11-2; clone_size: once; d_call: TRBD1; j_call: TRBJ1-1; cdr3_nt: TGTGCCAGCAGCGGACCAGGGGGTAACACTGAAGCTTTCTTT; cdr3_aa: CASSGPGGNTEAFF
v_call: TRBV5-1; clone_size: NA; d_call: NA; j_call: TRBJ2-1; cdr3_nt: TGCGCCAGCAGCTTGGGAGAGGGGACGGGAGCCTACAATGAGCAGTTCTTC; cdr3_aa: CASSLGEGTGAYNEQFF
v_call: TRBV6-5; clone_size: NA; d_call: TRBD1; j_call: TRBJ1-4; cdr3_nt: TGTGCCAGCAGCGAGACAGGGAGGTCTAATGAAAAACTGTTTTTT; cdr3_aa: CASSETGRSNEKLFF
v_call: TRBV7-9; clone_size: NA; d_call: TRBD1; j_call: TRBJ2-7; cdr3_nt: TGTGCCAGCAGCTCCCCAATGGGGACAGAAATCTACGAGCAGTACTTC; cdr3_aa: CASSSPMGTEIYEQYF